A single sample is the source of the 11 T cell receptor beta chains below, sequenced in a study of identical twins. MiXCR was run by TCRdb on the 5' RACE reads, yielding one entry per CDR3 protein. Here the sample spans some 900,000 distinct CDR3 sequences, 9% to 15% being singletons. These data also formed part of another study, on yellow fever vaccine responses in identical twins.

The source material was PBMCs. The receptors stem from a woman aged 18-30 years in good health.

The table lists this clonotype with a few counts. V and J are TRBV13 and TRBJ2-1; 7 bases line up with TRBD1. CDR1 is PRHDT, CDR2 FYEKMQ, per germline (reference sequence). The J segment lost 5 bases and the V segment lost 3 bases, leaving 4 bases of the junction unmatched. The CDR3 has 14 amino acids. The CDR3 here is CASSLRGPDNEQFF. CDR3 nucleotide sequence: TGTGCCAGCAGCTTGAGGGGGCCGGACAATGAGCAGTTCTTC.

This clonotype has more than one count but fewer than ten. The chain employs TRBV3-1 and TRBJ2-7; TRBD2 aligns across 8 bases. The CDR3 has 14 residues. V lost 6 bases and J lost 2; bases outside the gene matches: 6. Per the germline V gene, CDR1 is LGHDT and CDR2 is YNNKEL (reference sequence). The CDR3 nucleotides are TGTGCCAGCAGTCCGGGACTAGGGACCTACGAGCAGTACGTC. This encodes CASSPGLGTYEQYV.

This clonotype has more than one count but fewer than ten. The rearrangement links TRBV4-1 to TRBJ2-2, with D unresolved. CDR1 is MGHRA and CDR2 is YSYEKL in the germline V gene. Deletions cut 6 bases from V and 0 bases from J, with 11 bases between. This CDR3 region has 15 residues. The CDR3 nucleotides read TGCGCCAGCAGTCCATCACCGACGAACACCGGGGAGCTGTTTTTT. This translates into CASSPSPTNTGELFF.

This clonotype was recorded a few times. The chain combines TRBV27 with TRBJ2-7; the D gene could be TRBD1 or TRBD2 (5 bases each). This CDR3 has 11 amino acids. Germline V gene data show CDR1 as MNHEY and CDR2 as SMNVEV (reference sequence). CDR3 protein: CASSLLGDGCV. The DNA of the CDR3 is TGTGCCAGCAGTTTATTGGGGGACGGCTGCGTC.

J is TRBJ2-7 and V is TRBV12-3 or TRBV12-4; D is perhaps TRBD2 (6 bases). V dropped 1 base and J dropped 0 bases, with 13 bases sitting between them. This CDR3 is 16 amino acids long. The CDR3 nucleotides read TGTGCCAGCAGTTTAGTTGTTAGCGGTAGCTCCTACGAGCAGTACTTC. It translates to CASSLVVSGSSYEQYF.

As regards this clonotype: An end of the junction differs from the germline gene, which may be a read error. The chain joins TRBV20-1 to TRBJ2-4; D may be TRBD1 or TRBD2 (6 bases each). This CDR3 comprises 14 residues. The V gene's germline CDR1 is DFQATT and CDR2 SNEGSKA (reference sequence). In DNA, the CDR3 is TGCATTGCTAGAGATTCCGGGGGCCAAAACATTCAGTACTTC. Its protein product is CIARDSGGQNIQYF.

This clonotype has only a few counts. V usage is TRBV20-1 and J usage is TRBJ2-5; 12 nucleotides match TRBD2. The CDR3 extends over 17 amino acids. Losses at the gene ends were 0 bases for V and 0 bases for J; bases not matched to a gene: 5. In germline, CDR1 is DFQATT, CDR2 SNEGSKA (reference sequence). The CDR3 nucleotides read TGCAGTGCTAGAGATGGGCTAGCGGGAGGGTACCAAGAGACCCAGTACTTC. Its protein is CSARDGLAGGYQETQYF.

V is TRBV4-1 and J is TRBJ2-3; D is uncertain. Trimming shortened V by 3 bases and J by 4 bases, and 11 bases separated the two germline ends. The CDR3 runs to 14 residues. CDR1 and CDR2 from the germline V gene are MGHRA and YSYEKL. For the CDR3, the DNA is TGCGCCAGCAGCCAGAGGACGGATTCAGATACGCAGTATTTT. Translation gives CASSQRTDSDTQYF.

V gene TRBV29-1 combines with J gene TRBJ1-4; D may be TRBD1 (5 bases). The CDR3 totals 14 residues. V was shortened by 0 bases and J by 9 bases, with 14 bases between the two germline ends. Germline loops: CDR1 SQVTM, CDR2 ANQGSEA. The CDR3 here is CSVEDRQIRKKLFF. The CDR3 DNA is TGCAGCGTTGAAGATCGACAGATTCGTAAAAAACTGTTTTTT.

V gene TRBV12-3 or TRBV12-4 combines with J gene TRBJ2-7; D gene uncertain. This CDR3 is built from 13 residues. V was clipped by 3 bases and J by 4 bases, with 10 bases between them. The CDR3 spells CASSFGSQYEQYF. CDR3 DNA sequence: TGTGCCAGCAGTTTCGGCTCTCAATACGAGCAGTACTTC.

This chain connects TRBV5-6 to TRBJ2-5; the match to TRBD2 covers 7 bases. Unmatched junction bases numbered 4, after V lost 4 bases and J lost 7 bases. Germline loops: CDR1 SGHDT, CDR2 YYEEEE. The CDR3 covers 12 residues. The CDR3 spells CASSVASGTQYF. The CDR3 coding sequence is TGTGCCAGCAGCGTCGCTAGCGGGACCCAGTACTTC. The full variable domain, its missing parts supplied by reference TRBV5-6 and TRBJ2-5, is DAGVTQSPTHLIKTRGQQVTLRCSPKSGHDTVSWYQQALGQGPQFIFQYYEEEERQRGNFPDRFSGHQFPNYSSELNVNALLLGDSALYLCASSVASGTQYFGPGTRLLVL.